The 22 T cell receptor beta chains listed next were all sequenced from one sample in a study of T cells in Graves' hyperthyroidism and ophthalmopathy. Amplification yielded TCR beta CDR3 regions, with RNA transcripts as the source. Researchers ran a first-round RT-PCR on the TCR CDR3 using the HTBI primer set. Each CDR3 protein is one row after TCRdb ran MiXCR on the multiplex PCR reads. The sample has approximately 600,000 distinct CDR3 sequences, 14% to 15% seen once. Sequenced material: blood. These receptors all come from a woman aged 40 to 50 with Graves' ophthalmopathy.

The rearrangement links TRBV6-1 to TRBJ2-4; TRBD2 aligns across 7 bases. CDR1 and CDR2 (germline): MNHNS, SASEGT. The trim removed 1 base at V and 8 bases at J, leaving 8 bases unmatched. The CDR3 covers 15 residues. CDR3 bases: TGTGCCAGCAGTGAAGGTGGTGCGGGGAGGGACATTCAGTACTTC. Translation gives CASSEGGAGRDIQYF.

Only a few counts were recorded for this clonotype. A read error may be the cause here, since a much bigger clone is one base away. This chain joins TRBV5-6 and TRBJ1-1; D may be TRBD1 (5 bases). Germline V gives CDR1 SGHDT, CDR2 YYEEEE. The CDR3 has 14 amino acids. Deletions cut 3 bases from V and 5 bases from J, with 14 bases between. CDR3 sequence (DNA): TGTGCCAGCAGCTCGGCGGGACTTTTAACTGAAGCTTTCTTT. As protein: CASSSAGLLTEAFF.

This clonotype was recorded many times. This rearrangement joins TRBV6-4 to TRBJ2-2; the match to TRBD1 covers 10 bases. V lost 3 bases and J lost 4; bases outside the gene matches: 5. The CDR3 loop spans 16 amino acids. Germline lookup yields CDR1 MRHNA and CDR2 SNTAGT. CDR3 residues: CASSELDRGPTGELFF. The CDR3 region has the DNA TGTGCCAGCAGTGAACTCGACAGGGGGCCCACCGGGGAGCTGTTTTTT.

This clonotype came up many times. This rearrangement joins TRBV5-1 to TRBJ2-5, with D hard to call. The CDR3 consists of 14 residues. Trimming pared 7 bases from V and 4 bases from J, leaving 17 bases between. Germline loops: CDR1 SGHRS, CDR2 YFSETQ. CDR3 nucleotides: TGCGCCAGCTCCCCGGAGTGGTCCCCAGAGACCCAGTACTTC. It encodes CASSPEWSPETQYF.

There are a few counts of this clonotype. J is TRBJ2-2 and V is TRBV19, with D tentatively TRBD1 (5 bases). CDR1 LNHDA and CDR2 SQIVND come from the germline V gene (reference sequence). Trimming took off 6 bases at V and 6 bases at J, with 11 bases between the two ends. This CDR3 has 13 residues. In DNA, the CDR3 is TGTGCCAGTAGGAAGCTAGGGGCCGGGGAGCTGTTTTTT. It encodes CASRKLGAGELFF.

The chain is built from TRBV6-5 and TRBJ2-2; 9 positions match TRBD2. The CDR3 is made up of 16 amino acids. The V gene's germline CDR1 is MNHEY and CDR2 SVGAGI. The V gene end was trimmed by 2 bases and the J gene end by 8 bases; junction bases not matched to a gene: 9. The CDR3 DNA follows: TGTGCCAGCAGTTACCTCCGTAGCGGGAGAGGTGGGGAGCTGTTTTTT. Its protein product is CASSYLRSGRGGELFF.

Ten or more counts support this clonotype. Just one base apart from a much larger clone, this may be a read error. J is TRBJ2-5 and V is TRBV6-5; TRBD2 aligns across 13 bases. The CDR3 is made up of 18 amino acids. Germline-derived CDR1 and CDR2 are MNHEY and SVGAGI. The CDR3 nucleotides read TGTGCCAGCAGTTTCACCCTAGGACTAGCGGGAGTTGGTGAGACCCGGTACTTC. Protein sequence: CASSFTLGLAGVGETRYF.

This clonotype was seen at least ten times. V usage is TRBV12-3 or TRBV12-4 and J usage is TRBJ1-2; D call uncertain. Between the trimmed V and J ends, which lost 6 bases and 8 bases, there was a span of 16 bases. CDR3 length: 13 residues. CDR3: CASSLYPGYGYTF. DNA for the CDR3: TGTGCCAGCAGCCTATACCCGGGGTACGGCTACACCTTC.

At least ten counts were recorded for this clonotype. The J gene is TRBJ1-5, the V gene TRBV6-5; unclear D gene. Germline V gene lookup returns CDR1 MNHEY and CDR2 SVGAGI. V was shortened by 0 bases and J by 3 bases, with 9 bases between the two germline ends. The CDR3 is made up of 15 amino acids. This CDR3 reads CASSYSGRHNQPQHF. In DNA form, the CDR3 reads TGTGCCAGCAGTTACTCGGGCCGCCACAATCAGCCCCAGCATTTT.

A note on this clonotype: One base away lies a much larger clone, so this may be a sequencing read error. V is TRBV28 and J is TRBJ2-5; 7 nucleotides agree with TRBD1. CDR1 is MDHEN, CDR2 SYDVKM, per germline. Trimming removed 6 bases from V and 1 base from J; junction bases left unmatched: 5. CDR3 length equals 14 residues. The CDR3 reads CASSRGDSQETQYF. DNA for the CDR3: TGTGCCAGCAGCCGAGGGGACAGCCAAGAGACCCAGTACTTC.

The sample holds many counts of this clonotype. The chain recombines TRBV15 with TRBJ2-7, with D possibly matching TRBD2 (6 bases). In germline, CDR1 is LNHNV, CDR2 YYDKDF (reference sequence). This CDR3 has 19 residues. Trimming left V 0 bases short and J 1 base short, with 22 bases between. DNA for the CDR3: TGTGCCACCAGCAGAGACCGCGGGACTCTCAAGATGTTATCCTACGAGCAGTACTTC. Translated, it gives CATSRDRGTLKMLSYEQYF.

The table lists this clonotype with many counts. The V gene is TRBV24-1, the J gene TRBJ2-7; D uncertain. This CDR3 spans 13 amino acids. Trimming stripped 3 bases from V and 6 bases from J, with 11 bases between. In germline, CDR1 is KGHDR, CDR2 SFDVKD. The CDR3 region is CATSDLTAPEQYF. The DNA for the CDR3 is TGTGCCACCAGTGATCTTACAGCTCCCGAGCAGTACTTC.

This clonotype was counted ten times or more. This CDR3 reads CASSLTGYTGELFF. As DNA, the CDR3 is TGTGCCAGCAGTTTGACAGGGTACACCGGGGAGCTGTTTTTT. V gene TRBV12-3 or TRBV12-4 combines with J gene TRBJ2-2; TRBD1 agrees at 7 bases. V shed 3 bases, J shed 3 bases, and the junction held 1 base outside the gene matches. This CDR3 contains 14 residues.

This clonotype was counted ten times or more. CDR3 sequence reads: CASSPDGGIYGYTF. The CDR3 nucleotides are TGTGCCAGCAGCCCGGACGGGGGGATATATGGCTACACCTTC. The chain joins TRBV7-3 to TRBJ1-2, with D perhaps TRBD1 (5 bases). Germline V gives CDR1 SGHTA, CDR2 FQGTGA. V lost 5 bases and J lost 5, with 15 bases in between. The CDR3 runs to 14 residues.

This clonotype occurred many times. The chain carries TRBV19 and TRBJ2-1; 11 positions agree with TRBD2. The V gene end was trimmed by 5 bases and the J gene end by 3 bases; junction bases not matched to a gene: 6. The CDR3 is 16 residues long. Germline CDR1 LNHDA, CDR2 SQIVND (reference sequence). CDR3 amino acids: CASSERLAGLYNEQFF. CDR3 nucleotides: TGTGCCAGTAGTGAGAGACTAGCGGGACTCTACAATGAGCAGTTCTTC. Supplemented by reference TRBV19 and TRBJ2-1, the full variable domain reads DGGITQSPKYLFRKEGQNVTLSCEQNLNHDAMYWYRQDPGQGLRLIYYSQIVNDFQKGDIAEGYSVSREKKESFPLTVTSAQKNPTAFYLCASSERLAGLYNEQFFGPGTRLTVL.

There are a few counts of this clonotype. The chain recombines TRBV12-3 or TRBV12-4 with TRBJ2-5, with D unclear. The CDR3 extends over 13 amino acids. V was cut by 6 bases and J by 4 bases, with 12 bases left in between. In nucleotides, the CDR3 is TGTGCCAGCAGAAGGACCCAAGGAGAGACCCAGTACTTC. This encodes CASRRTQGETQYF.

The chain uses TRBV6-1 and TRBJ2-3; a weak D match, TRBD1 (5 bases). The CDR3 runs to 12 residues. V lost 1 base, J lost 7 bases, and 6 bases lay in between. Germline CDR1 MNHNS, CDR2 SASEGT. CDR3 amino acids: CASSEEGHTQYF. The DNA for the CDR3 is TGTGCCAGCAGTGAAGAGGGGCATACGCAGTATTTT.

The genes are TRBV20-1 and TRBJ2-7; 12 nucleotides line up with TRBD1. CDR1 is DFQATT and CDR2 is SNEGSKA in the germline V gene (reference sequence). Losses at the gene ends were 6 bases for V and 4 bases for J; bases not matched to a gene: 10. There are 15 residues in the CDR3. The CDR3 sequence: CSATGTGGFRYEQYF. In nucleotides, the CDR3 is TGCAGTGCAACCGGGACAGGGGGCTTTCGATACGAGCAGTACTTC.

This clonotype has ten or more counts. The chain has TRBV6-1 and TRBJ2-5; 7 nucleotides match TRBD2. CDR1 and CDR2 (germline): MNHNS, SASEGT. V lost 4 bases to trimming and J lost 5 bases; unmatched junction nucleotides: 16. The CDR3 is 17 amino acids. CDR3 DNA: TGTGCCAGCAGTGCCCGCCGGAGGGGCGGGAGCGGGGAGACCCAGTACTTC. This sequence encodes CASSARRRGGSGETQYF.

The sample holds many counts of this clonotype. The gene calls are TRBV28 and TRBJ1-5; D is ambiguous. CDR1 and CDR2 (germline): MDHEN, SYDVKM. The CDR3 is 15 residues long. Trimming took 7 bases from V and 0 from J, leaving 13 bases between them. CDR3 protein: CASIGTADSNQPQHF. For the CDR3, the DNA is TGTGCCAGCATAGGAACAGCCGATAGCAATCAGCCCCAGCATTTT.

This sequence joins TRBV29-1 and TRBJ2-2; D is undetermined. The V end was cut by 6 bases, the J end by 0 bases, with 2 bases between. Germline loops: CDR1 SQVTM, CDR2 ANQGSEA. The CDR3 is 11 amino acids. The CDR3: CSVTNTGELFF. CDR3 DNA sequence: TGCAGCGTGACGAACACCGGGGAGCTGTTTTTT.

V is TRBV4-1 and J is TRBJ1-2; D perhaps matches TRBD1 (5 bases). Germline assignment: CDR1 MGHRA and CDR2 YSYEKL. CDR3 size: 15 residues. The V gene lost 2 bases and the J gene lost 5 bases, with 15 bases spanning the gap. This chain's CDR3 is CASSQPTVGPYGYTF. The CDR3 nucleotides read TGCGCCAGCAGCCAACCGACAGTGGGCCCTTATGGCTACACCTTC.